A selection of T cell receptor beta chains follows, all from one sample in a study of shared clonotypes between healthy human individuals. The protocol was immunoSEQ multiplex PCR, while the TCRdb copy is restricted to in-frame clones and leaves out a portion. This sample carries about 2 million clones, over 85% of them seen once, and the ten largest clones take approximately 0.13%. Sequences were obtained from naive CD4+ T cells sorted from blood. Receptors originate from a man younger than 35 in good health. Both conserved end residues are part of each CDR3. The order of the fields is J gene, clone size, V gene, D gene, CDR3 DNA, CDR3 protein. The D gene is left open where the match is weak. Rows may omit the clone size; those that give it use once, few, many or a size class.

J gene: TRBJ2-7
clone size: .
V gene: TRBV5-6
D gene: TRBD1
CDR3 DNA: TGTGCCAGCAGCCAATACGACAGGGCCCACGAGCAGTACTTC
CDR3 protein: CASSQYDRAHEQYF

J gene: TRBJ2-3
clone size: .
V gene: TRBV7-9
D gene: .
CDR3 DNA: TGTGCCAGCAGCTTCGGGGCGGGAAGCACAGATACGCAGTATTTT
CDR3 protein: CASSFGAGSTDTQYF

J gene: TRBJ1-2
clone size: .
V gene: TRBV7-8
D gene: .
CDR3 DNA: TGTGCCAGCAGCTTAGTAGCCGGGGGAATATCTAACTATGGCTACACCTTC
CDR3 protein: CASSLVAGGISNYGYTF

J gene: TRBJ1-1
clone size: .
V gene: TRBV10-3
D gene: .
CDR3 DNA: TGTGCCATCAGTGGGGACATGGGACGAAACACTGAAGCTTTCTTT
CDR3 protein: CAISGDMGRNTEAFF

J gene: TRBJ2-1
clone size: .
V gene: TRBV7-9
D gene: TRBD2
CDR3 DNA: TGTGCCAGCAGCCAAGGGGGACTAGCGATCTACAATGAGCAGTTCTTC
CDR3 protein: CASSQGGLAIYNEQFF

J gene: TRBJ2-3
clone size: .
V gene: TRBV4-1
D gene: TRBD2
CDR3 DNA: TGCGCCAGCAGCCAAGATATTGGTAGCGGGGGCTCCGGGACAGATACGCAGTATTTT
CDR3 protein: CASSQDIGSGGSGTDTQYF

J gene: TRBJ2-1
clone size: .
V gene: TRBV18
D gene: .
CDR3 DNA: TGTGCCAGCTCACCCTCATCGGGGGATGAGCAGTTCTTC
CDR3 protein: CASSPSSGDEQFF

J gene: TRBJ1-3
clone size: .
V gene: TRBV4-1
D gene: .
CDR3 DNA: TGCGCCAGCAGCCAAGATGCGGGGATAGCGAACACCATATATTTT
CDR3 protein: CASSQDAGIANTIYF

J gene: TRBJ1-5
clone size: .
V gene: TRBV9
D gene: TRBD1
CDR3 DNA: TGTGCCAGCAGCGTAGGTGGACAGGGCAATCAGCCCCAGCATTTT
CDR3 protein: CASSVGGQGNQPQHF

J gene: TRBJ1-1
clone size: .
V gene: TRBV6-5
D gene: .
CDR3 DNA: TGTGCCAGCAGTGCCTACGGACACAACACTGAAGCTTTCTTT
CDR3 protein: CASSAYGHNTEAFF

J gene: TRBJ2-3
clone size: .
V gene: TRBV5-1
D gene: TRBD2
CDR3 DNA: TGCGCCAGCAGCTTGGGGTCCGGCGGGAGTGTTGATACGCAGTATTTT
CDR3 protein: CASSLGSGGSVDTQYF

J gene: TRBJ2-1
clone size: .
V gene: TRBV10-2
D gene: .
CDR3 DNA: TGCGCCAGCCAAGCCGCCACGCAGTTCTTC
CDR3 protein: CASQAATQFF

J gene: TRBJ2-7
clone size: .
V gene: TRBV5-1
D gene: TRBD2
CDR3 DNA: TGCGCCAGCAGCTTAGCAGGACTAGGTTCCTACGAGCAGTACTTC
CDR3 protein: CASSLAGLGSYEQYF

J gene: TRBJ2-5
clone size: .
V gene: TRBV9
D gene: .
CDR3 DNA: TGTGCCAGCAGCCAAGGACCGGGGTTCCAAGAGACCCAGTACTTC
CDR3 protein: CASSQGPGFQETQYF

J gene: TRBJ2-3
clone size: few
V gene: TRBV4-3
D gene: TRBD1
CDR3 DNA: TGCGCCAGCAGCCCCCAGGGGGCGACAGATACGCAGTATTTT
CDR3 protein: CASSPQGATDTQYF

J gene: TRBJ1-2
clone size: once
V gene: TRBV6-6
D gene: TRBD1
CDR3 DNA: TGTGCCAGCACCCCTGACAGGGATCTTTATGGCTACACCTTC
CDR3 protein: CASTPDRDLYGYTF

J gene: TRBJ1-4
clone size: .
V gene: TRBV30
D gene: .
CDR3 DNA: TGTGCTCAAGGAGTGGGTGGGTCTTTT
CDR3 protein: CAQGVGGSF

J gene: TRBJ2-1
clone size: .
V gene: TRBV30
D gene: .
CDR3 DNA: TGTGCCTGGATTTCGTTAAGCTCCTACAATGAGCAGTTCTTC
CDR3 protein: CAWISLSSYNEQFF

J gene: TRBJ1-6
clone size: few
V gene: TRBV6-6
D gene: .
CDR3 DNA: TGTGCCAGCAGTTATTCTGATAATTCACCCCTCCACTTT
CDR3 protein: CASSYSDNSPLHF

J gene: TRBJ2-7
clone size: .
V gene: TRBV6-6
D gene: TRBD1
CDR3 DNA: TGTGCCAGCAGTTACAGGACAGGGGCCTCCTACGAGCAGTACTTC
CDR3 protein: CASSYRTGASYEQYF

J gene: TRBJ2-5
clone size: .
V gene: TRBV30
D gene: .
CDR3 DNA: TGTGCCTGGAGTGTACAGGAAGAGACCCAGTACTTC
CDR3 protein: CAWSVQEETQYF

J gene: TRBJ2-5
clone size: .
V gene: TRBV29-1
D gene: TRBD2
CDR3 DNA: TGCAGCGTCGCTTTAGCGGGGGGGCCCAGGGAGACCCAGTACTTC
CDR3 protein: CSVALAGGPRETQYF

J gene: TRBJ2-5
clone size: .
V gene: TRBV4-1
D gene: .
CDR3 DNA: TGCGCCAGCAGCCAAGTCCATCTCCTTTACCAAGAGACCCAGTACTTC
CDR3 protein: CASSQVHLLYQETQYF

J gene: TRBJ2-7
clone size: .
V gene: TRBV18
D gene: .
CDR3 DNA: TGTGCCAGCTCACCCTCGGCAGGGGGGTACGAGCAGTACTTC
CDR3 protein: CASSPSAGGYEQYF

J gene: TRBJ2-5
clone size: .
V gene: TRBV7-3
D gene: TRBD2
CDR3 DNA: TGTGCCAGCAGCTTAGGACTAGCGGGCCAAGAGACCCAGTACTTC
CDR3 protein: CASSLGLAGQETQYF

J gene: TRBJ2-3
clone size: .
V gene: TRBV10-1
D gene: TRBD2
CDR3 DNA: TGCGCCAGCAGTGAGTCCACTAGCGGGTACACAGATACGCAGTATTTT
CDR3 protein: CASSESTSGYTDTQYF

J gene: TRBJ1-5
clone size: .
V gene: TRBV30
D gene: TRBD1
CDR3 DNA: TGTGCCTGGAAGGACAGGGGTAGCAATCAGCCCCAGCATTTT
CDR3 protein: CAWKDRGSNQPQHF